This entry describes one T cell receptor (beta chain). The antigen it binds to is not known. It has no much larger one-base neighbor in the sample; base qualities were not kept. The trim is 4 bases for V and 6 bases for J, with a gap of 10 bases between the germline ends. Based on the germline V gene (reference sequence), the CDR1 and CDR2 sequences are LNHDA and SQIVND. The CDR3, cysteine through phenylalanine, is 12 amino acids long. Only CDR3 DNA remains: 36 bases, in frame from the first base. Before undergoing thyroid surgery, none of the patients had been given any kind of treatment. Patient clinical samples collected from about 2011 to 2019 were retrospectively analysed using T-cell receptor beta sequencing. This entry is derived from a study of metastatic and nonmetastatic thyroid tumors (dated by TCRdb to the early 2020s). Looking at the study overall: Repertoires were compared across peripheral blood and tumor or nodule tissue samples from malignant and benign thyroid patients.

Overall study results and their limits: TCR beta diversity was reported as significantly higher in malignant tumors than in benign nodules, in both blood and tumor samples.

Library preparation was by PCR. The sequencing machine was an Illumina HiSeq 4000. High-throughput sequencing was used to profile the CDR3 region of the TCR beta-chain in every patient. The original methods were these. CDR3 differences across clinicopathological groups were used to build a classifier for discriminating distant-metastatic papillary thyroid cancer patients. To measure repertoire diversity the researchers used the Shannon index, while the Morisita-Horn index served to gauge how similar the tumor and blood repertoires were. Through fastp at Q25 and MiXCR, TCRdb rebuilt clones from the public reads, retaining in-frame beta chains. The V and J calls shown here were made by TCRdb, not taken from the authors' results. Across this sample there are fewer than 30,000 clones, with around 14% seen only once. About 3.6% of the sample is taken by the ten largest.

The chain is assembled from TRBV19 and TRBJ2-7; confidence is insufficient to name the D gene. The material sequenced was blood. This clonotype originated in a female donor with papillary thyroid cancer or a benign thyroid nodule (not recorded which). Some clones in this sample may be carry-over from other donors' samples. The nucleotide sequence is TGTGCCAGTAGTAGGGATCTAGGCGAGCAGTACTTC. Its product reads: CASSRDLGEQYF.